Presented here are 18 T cell receptor beta chains from one specimen sequenced in a study of response to subunit inactivated influenza vaccine (dated by TCRdb to 2016 to 2018). Libraries were built with RT-PCR. Reads for this sample came from an Illumina HiSeq 2500. TCRdb trimmed the raw reads at Q25, called clones with MiXCR and kept productive beta chains. Rows with one shared CDR3 protein collapse into an entry with the most common genes and DNA. This sample holds about 570,000 distinct CDR3 sequences; about 11% were observed only once. The ten largest clones capture more than 9.5% of the sample. Another study also made use of these data, one on T cells expressing NK-cell markers. Taken from the second paper: The TCR beta cDNA libraries were made using 5'RACE template switching, a step that added both a universal primer site and unique molecular identifiers.

Here the sequenced sample was PBMCs from blood, taken on the day of vaccination. Source of these receptors: a middle-aged man who received an inactivated influenza vaccine. Donor details come from another sample of the same person, matched by shared clones.

The sample holds a few counts of this clonotype. This chain joins TRBV12-3 or TRBV12-4 and TRBJ1-5; D gene uncertain. The CDR3 has 16 residues. The germline V and J ends were trimmed by 1 base and 1 base, with 11 bases remaining between them. The CDR3 bases are TGTGCCAGCAGTTTAGGGTCCGTGATAAGCAATCAGCCCCAGCATTTT. Translating it yields CASSLGSVISNQPQHF.

This clonotype was seen at least ten times. V is TRBV7-9 and J is TRBJ2-5; the match to TRBD1 covers 7 bases. J gave up 5 bases and V 5 bases, and 5 bases lay outside the gene matches. Germline CDR1 SEHNR, CDR2 FQNEAQ (reference sequence). The CDR3 contains 13 residues. The DNA for the CDR3 is TGTGCCAGCAGCGGGACAGTGGGGGAGACCCAGTACTTC. Its protein product is CASSGTVGETQYF.

This clonotype was seen a handful of times. This chain uses TRBV12-3 or TRBV12-4 with TRBJ2-2; 7 positions match TRBD2. This CDR3 has 15 residues. J was trimmed by 4 bases and V by 3 bases; bases with no gene match: 5. CDR3 loop: CASSFVGRGTGELFF. The CDR3 DNA is TGTGCCAGCAGTTTCGTGGGGAGGGGCACCGGGGAGCTGTTTTTT.

This clonotype was detected a few times. V usage is TRBV20-1 and J usage is TRBJ1-1; D is unclear. Germline V gives CDR1 DFQATT, CDR2 SNEGSKA (reference sequence). Deletions cut 1 base from V and 5 bases from J, with 23 bases between. The CDR3 is 17 amino acids. The CDR3 spells CSARGLVVRIEETEAFF. In nucleotides, the CDR3 is TGCAGTGCTAGAGGTCTCGTGGTGAGGATAGAGGAAACTGAAGCTTTCTTT.

This clonotype was seen many times. The chain uses TRBV4-3 and TRBJ2-3; 9 bases fit TRBD2. Germline trimming cut 0 bases from V and 4 bases from J; bases unmatched to any gene: 11. Germline CDR1 is LGHNA and CDR2 is YSLEER. The CDR3 is 18 residues long. CDR3 sequence reads: CASSQDPLLAGRADTQYF. In DNA, the CDR3 is TGCGCCAGCAGCCAAGATCCCCTACTAGCGGGTAGGGCAGATACGCAGTATTTT.

The chain carries TRBV6-1 and TRBJ2-7, with 7 positions matching TRBD2. Germline assignment: CDR1 MNHNS and CDR2 SASEGT. The CDR3 runs to 15 residues. J was trimmed by 4 bases and V by 8 bases; bases with no gene match: 14. The CDR3 reads CASRGPGGRMYEQYF. The CDR3 DNA reads TGTGCCAGCCGCGGGCCGGGGGGACGGATGTACGAGCAGTACTTC.

This chain links TRBV5-1 with TRBJ2-7, with 7 nucleotides matching TRBD1. The CDR3 length is 15 residues. Germline assignment: CDR1 SGHRS and CDR2 YFSETQ. V was clipped by 0 bases and J by 0 bases; unmatched bases: 3. The CDR3 nucleotides read TGCGCCAGCAGCTTGGGGGACAGCTTCTCCTACGAGCAGTACTTC. Amino acid sequence: CASSLGDSFSYEQYF.

This chain uses TRBV20-1 with TRBJ1-2; 7 positions agree with TRBD1. The CDR3 is made up of 13 amino acids. The germline gives CDR1 DFQATT, CDR2 SNEGSKA (reference sequence). The J segment lost 4 bases and the V segment lost 3 bases, leaving 5 bases of the junction unmatched. CDR3 sequence (DNA): TGCAGTGCTAGTACAGGGGTTGCCTATGGCTACACCTTC. Its protein product is CSASTGVAYGYTF.

Only a few counts were recorded for this clonotype. The CDR3 DNA reads TGTGCCAGCAGTCCTGTCTCAAGCGGCGCCTACAATGAGCAGTTCTTC. This gives the protein CASSPVSSGAYNEQFF. This chain links TRBV7-9 with TRBJ2-1, with a possible D match to TRBD2 (5 bases). The V gene lost 6 bases and the J gene lost 2 bases, with 17 bases spanning the gap. This CDR3 is built from 16 residues. Germline values: CDR1 SEHNR, CDR2 FQNEAQ (reference sequence).

The gene calls are TRBV5-1 and TRBJ1-3; D is perhaps TRBD1 (6 bases). Trimming removed 0 bases at V and 7 bases at J, with 17 bases between. The CDR3 covers 16 residues. The germline V gene encodes CDR1 SGHRS and CDR2 YFSETQ. This CDR3 is CASSLAQQGSGNTIYF. In DNA, the CDR3 is TGCGCCAGCAGCTTGGCCCAACAGGGATCAGGGAACACCATATATTTT.

This clonotype has just a few counts. The chain couples TRBV6-2 or TRBV6-3 to TRBJ2-2; D not certain. This CDR3 has 13 residues. The V end lost 2 bases, the J end lost 5 bases, and 6 bases lay between the germline ends. The V gene's germline CDR1 is MNHEY and CDR2 SVGEGT. CDR3 region: CASSYLVTGELFF. Written as DNA, the CDR3 is TGTGCCAGCAGTTACCTCGTAACCGGGGAGCTGTTTTTT.

This clonotype was observed a few times. The V gene is TRBV5-1, the J gene TRBJ2-7; D is undetermined. Trimming took 4 bases from V and 3 from J, leaving 11 bases between them. The germline CDR1 and CDR2 sequences are SGHRS and YFSETQ. The CDR3 runs to 13 residues. The CDR3 nucleotides are TGCGCCAGCAGCCAACTGATGGGCTACGAGCAGTACTTC. Its translation is CASSQLMGYEQYF.

The chain joins TRBV7-2 to TRBJ2-7, with 9 bases matching TRBD1. Germline CDR1 SGHTA, CDR2 FQGNSA. This CDR3 is built from 14 residues. The ends lost 5 bases at V and 7 bases at J; junction bases unmatched: 9. The DNA for the CDR3 is TGTGCCAGCAGCCCCGGGACAGGGCTAAGAGAGCAGTACTTC. Amino acid sequence: CASSPGTGLREQYF.

This clonotype was picked up a small number of times. The rearrangement links TRBV7-9 to TRBJ2-3; 7 nucleotides agree with TRBD2. With 8 bases clipped from V and 2 bases from J, the junction kept 13 bases outside the gene matches. CDR1 and CDR2 (germline): SEHNR, FQNEAQ (reference sequence). This CDR3 spans 16 amino acids. The CDR3 bases are TGTGCCAGCCCCACGGAGGGAGGGCCTAACACAGATACGCAGTATTTT. Protein product: CASPTEGGPNTDTQYF.

In this sample, this clonotype turned up many times. The V call is TRBV27, the J call TRBJ2-1; possible D gene TRBD2, 7 bases. Trimming pared 3 bases from V and 10 bases from J, leaving 19 bases between. This CDR3 region has 15 residues. From germline, CDR1 is MNHEY and CDR2 SMNVEV (reference sequence). The CDR3 bases are TGTGCCAGCAGTTTCCTAGGGGGGGAAGCAGGGGAGCAGTTCTTC. As protein: CASSFLGGEAGEQFF.

This clonotype was seen at least ten times. The chain employs TRBV7-2 and TRBJ1-5, with unresolved D. The CDR3 is 12 amino acids. V was cut by 4 bases and J by 5 bases, with 6 bases left in between. The germline V gene encodes CDR1 SGHTA and CDR2 FQGNSA. The CDR3 loop reads CASSSLYQPQHF. The CDR3 DNA follows: TGTGCCAGCAGCTCCCTTTATCAGCCCCAGCATTTT.

Ten or more counts support this clonotype. The chain couples TRBV12-3 or TRBV12-4 to TRBJ2-5; D gene uncertain. The CDR3 loop spans 13 amino acids. V was trimmed by 3 bases and J by 5 bases, leaving 10 bases between them. CDR3 DNA sequence: TGTGCCAGCAGTTTGATTACCCGGGAGACCCAGTACTTC. It yields the protein CASSLITRETQYF.

This clonotype was recorded a few times. This chain uses TRBV24-1 with TRBJ1-4, with 9 bases identical to TRBD1. Trimming cost V 4 bases and J 7 bases; bases outside gene matches: 6. From germline, CDR1 is KGHDR and CDR2 SFDVKD. CDR3 size: 15 residues. The CDR3 reads CATSDPGTGIEKLFF. The CDR3 DNA reads TGTGCCACCAGTGACCCCGGGACAGGGATTGAAAAACTGTTTTTT.